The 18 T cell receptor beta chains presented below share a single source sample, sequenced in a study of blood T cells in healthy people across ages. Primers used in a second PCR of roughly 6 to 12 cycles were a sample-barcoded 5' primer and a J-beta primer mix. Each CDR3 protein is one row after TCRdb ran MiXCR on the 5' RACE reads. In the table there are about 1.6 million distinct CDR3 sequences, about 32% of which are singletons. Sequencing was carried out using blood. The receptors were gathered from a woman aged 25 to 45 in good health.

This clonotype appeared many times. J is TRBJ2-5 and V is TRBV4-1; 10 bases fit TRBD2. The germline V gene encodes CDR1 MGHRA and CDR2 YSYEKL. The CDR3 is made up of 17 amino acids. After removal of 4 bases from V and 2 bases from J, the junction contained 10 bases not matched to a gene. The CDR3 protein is CASSPEELAGTQETQYF. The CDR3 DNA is TGCGCCAGCAGCCCAGAGGAACTAGCGGGAACTCAAGAGACCCAGTACTTC.

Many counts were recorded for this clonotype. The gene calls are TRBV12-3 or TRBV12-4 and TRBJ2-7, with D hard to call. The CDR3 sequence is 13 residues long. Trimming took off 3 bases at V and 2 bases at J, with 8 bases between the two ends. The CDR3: CASSLATAYEQYF. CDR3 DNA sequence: TGTGCCAGCAGTTTGGCCACAGCCTACGAGCAGTACTTC.

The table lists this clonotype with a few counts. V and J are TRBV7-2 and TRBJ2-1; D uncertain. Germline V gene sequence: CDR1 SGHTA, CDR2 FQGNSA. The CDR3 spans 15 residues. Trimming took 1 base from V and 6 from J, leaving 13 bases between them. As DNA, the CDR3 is TGTGCCAGCAGCTTAGACTCATATTCCAGCAATGAGCAGTTCTTC. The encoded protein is CASSLDSYSSNEQFF.

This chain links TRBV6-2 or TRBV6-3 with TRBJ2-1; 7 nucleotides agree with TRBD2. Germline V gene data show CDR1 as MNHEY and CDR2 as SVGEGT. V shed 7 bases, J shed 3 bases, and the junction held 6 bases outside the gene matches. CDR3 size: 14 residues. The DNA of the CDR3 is TGTGCCAGCAAAGGGCGGGAGCACTACAATGAGCAGTTCTTC. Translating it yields CASKGREHYNEQFF.

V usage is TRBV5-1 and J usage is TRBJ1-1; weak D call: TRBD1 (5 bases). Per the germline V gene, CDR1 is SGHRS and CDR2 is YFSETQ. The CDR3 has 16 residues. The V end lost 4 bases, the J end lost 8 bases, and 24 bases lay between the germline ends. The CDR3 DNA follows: TGCGCCAGCAGCCCCATGGCGGGACCCACTAAAGAAGAAGCTTTCTTT. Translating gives CASSPMAGPTKEEAFF.

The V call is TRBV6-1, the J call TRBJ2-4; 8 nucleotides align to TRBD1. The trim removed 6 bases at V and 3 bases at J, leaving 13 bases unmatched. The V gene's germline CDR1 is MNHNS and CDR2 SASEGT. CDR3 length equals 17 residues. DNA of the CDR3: TGTGCCAGCAGGAAGACAGGGGCCGACAGCAGCAAAAACATTCAGTACTTC. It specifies CASRKTGADSSKNIQYF.

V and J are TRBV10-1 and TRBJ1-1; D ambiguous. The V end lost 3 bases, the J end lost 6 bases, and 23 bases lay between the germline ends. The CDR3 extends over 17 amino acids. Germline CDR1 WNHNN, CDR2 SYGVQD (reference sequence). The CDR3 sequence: CASSDGLVRGMFAEAFF. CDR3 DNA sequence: TGCGCCAGCAGTGATGGTCTGGTCCGTGGAATGTTCGCTGAAGCTTTCTTT.

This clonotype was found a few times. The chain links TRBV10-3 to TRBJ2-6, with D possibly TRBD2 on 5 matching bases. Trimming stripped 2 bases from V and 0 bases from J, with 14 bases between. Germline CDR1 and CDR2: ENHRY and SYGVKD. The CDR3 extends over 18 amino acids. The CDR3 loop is CAISEGTGGPSGANVLTF. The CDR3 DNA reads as TGTGCCATCAGTGAGGGTACCGGAGGACCCTCTGGGGCCAACGTCCTGACTTTC.

CDR3 sequence: CATSNGLAGGYEQYF. CDR3 sequence (DNA): TGTGCCACCAGCAATGGACTAGCGGGAGGCTACGAGCAGTACTTC. The chain has TRBV15 and TRBJ2-7; 14 bases align to TRBD2. The V gene end was trimmed by 4 bases and the J gene end by 3 bases; junction bases not matched to a gene: 2. Germline values: CDR1 LNHNV, CDR2 YYDKDF (reference sequence). This CDR3 is 15 amino acids long.

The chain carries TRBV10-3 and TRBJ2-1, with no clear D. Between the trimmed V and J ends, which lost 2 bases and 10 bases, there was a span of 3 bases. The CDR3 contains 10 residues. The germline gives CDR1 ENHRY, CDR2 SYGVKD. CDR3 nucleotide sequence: TGTGCCATCAGTGAGCCGGAGCAGTTCTTC. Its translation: CAISEPEQFF.

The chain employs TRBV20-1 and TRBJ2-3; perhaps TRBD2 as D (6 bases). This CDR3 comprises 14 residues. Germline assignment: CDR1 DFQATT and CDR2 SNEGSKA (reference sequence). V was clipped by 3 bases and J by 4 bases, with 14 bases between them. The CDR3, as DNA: TGCAGTGCTAGGGGACTCCCCGGCTCAGATACGCAGTATTTT. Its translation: CSARGLPGSDTQYF.

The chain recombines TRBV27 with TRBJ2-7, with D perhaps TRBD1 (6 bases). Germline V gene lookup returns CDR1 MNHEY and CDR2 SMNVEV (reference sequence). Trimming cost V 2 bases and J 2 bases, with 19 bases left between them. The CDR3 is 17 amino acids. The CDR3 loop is CASSLVAGTQTPYEQYF. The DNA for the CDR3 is TGTGCCAGCAGTTTAGTAGCTGGGACACAGACTCCCTACGAGCAGTACTTC.

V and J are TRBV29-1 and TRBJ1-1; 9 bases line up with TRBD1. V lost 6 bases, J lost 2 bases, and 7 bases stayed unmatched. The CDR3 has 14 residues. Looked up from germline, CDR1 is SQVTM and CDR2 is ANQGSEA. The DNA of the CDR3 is TGCAGCGTACGTGGACAGGGGACTAACACTGAAGCTTTCTTT. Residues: CSVRGQGTNTEAFF.

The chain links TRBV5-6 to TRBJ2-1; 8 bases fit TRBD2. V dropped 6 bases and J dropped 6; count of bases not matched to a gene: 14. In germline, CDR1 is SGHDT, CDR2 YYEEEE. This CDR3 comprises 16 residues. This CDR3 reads CASITMGSGDINEQFF. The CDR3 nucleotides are TGTGCCAGCATCACTATGGGTAGCGGGGACATCAATGAGCAGTTCTTC.

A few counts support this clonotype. The CDR3 region is CASSFLRQARQFF. CDR3 sequence (DNA): TGTGCCAGCAGTTTCCTCCGACAGGCTCGGCAGTTCTTC. This chain links TRBV27 with TRBJ2-1, with D tentatively TRBD1 (6 bases). The V gene lost 3 bases and the J gene lost 12 bases, with 15 bases spanning the gap. Per the germline V gene, CDR1 is MNHEY and CDR2 is SMNVEV (reference sequence). The CDR3 runs 13 residues.

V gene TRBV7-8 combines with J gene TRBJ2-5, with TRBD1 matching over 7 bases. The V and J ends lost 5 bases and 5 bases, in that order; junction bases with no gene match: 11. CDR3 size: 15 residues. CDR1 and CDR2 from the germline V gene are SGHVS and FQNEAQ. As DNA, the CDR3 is TGTGCCAGCAGCGACAGGGACGGGTTCGCGGAGACCCAGTACTTC. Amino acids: CASSDRDGFAETQYF.

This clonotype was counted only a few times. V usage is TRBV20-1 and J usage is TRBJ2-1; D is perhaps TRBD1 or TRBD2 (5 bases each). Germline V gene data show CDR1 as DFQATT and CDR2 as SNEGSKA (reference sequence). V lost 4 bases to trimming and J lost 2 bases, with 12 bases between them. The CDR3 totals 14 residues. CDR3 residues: CSAKRDATYNEQFF. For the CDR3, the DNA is TGCAGTGCTAAGAGGGACGCAACCTACAATGAGCAGTTCTTC.

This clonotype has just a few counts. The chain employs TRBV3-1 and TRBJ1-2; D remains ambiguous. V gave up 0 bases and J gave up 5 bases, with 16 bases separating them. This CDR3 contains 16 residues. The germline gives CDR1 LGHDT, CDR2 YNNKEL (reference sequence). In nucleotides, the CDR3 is TGTGCCAGCAGCCAAGATAGTCCGAGTGAGGGTTATGGCTACACCTTC. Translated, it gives CASSQDSPSEGYGYTF.